This T cell receptor beta chain was sequenced during a study of neurological immune-mediated disorders. CDR1 and CDR2 (germline): GTSNPN, SVGIG (reference sequence). The CDR3 has 14 residues. The V and J ends lost 6 bases and 5 bases respectively, with 16 bases between them. Turning to this clonotype: What it recognizes is unknown. This clone may be a read error of a much larger clone one base away.

Documented time point: longitudinal time-point 1 (baseline). The unsorted libraries originated from 2 million PBMCs kept at -80 C. Study-level results: Multiple sclerosis, the disease with the least TCR clonal expansion, fell below healthy controls, whereas HTLV-1-associated myelopathy showed the most.

The method for making cDNA was 5'RACE, and it used 10-nucleotide random UMIs. MiXCR was run by TCRdb on the 5' RACE reads, yielding one entry per CDR3 protein. Among 60,000 to 90,000 distinct CDR3 sequences, around 9.6% were seen once, and the ten largest hold 9.5% to 10%. The sample comprised PBMCs. The TCR originated in a man aged 30 to 39 in good health. V usage is TRBV30 and J usage is TRBJ2-2; possibly TRBD1 or TRBD2 for D (5 bases each). The CDR3 DNA is TGTGCCTGTCCACTCGGGGCAACTACCGGGGAGCTGTTTTTT. Its protein product is CACPLGATTGELFF. Full variable domain (remainder filled in from reference TRBV30 and TRBJ2-2): SQTIHQWPATLVQPVGSPLSLECTVEGTSNPNLYWYRQAAGRGLQLLFYSVGIGQISSEVPQNLSASRPQDRQFILSSKKLLLSDSGFYLCACPLGATTGELFFGEGSRLTVL.